The entry below gives a single TCR beta chain sequence along with its context. Which antigen it targets is not known. No base qualities exist here, and no much larger clone lies one base off it. V lost 5 bases and J lost 4 bases; the stretch between them is 20 bases long. The germline V gene gives CDR1 as MGHDK and CDR2 as SYGVNS. The CDR3 spans 16 residues, from the cysteine through the phenylalanine. The entry retains the CDR3 DNA only, 48 bases that are in frame from base 1. The study tested focal radiation therapy combined with CTLA-4 blockade (ipilimumab) in patients with chemo-refractory metastatic non-small-cell lung cancer. Receptor amplification or capture employed the immunoSEQ multiplex PCR assay. The immuneACCESS repertoire file appears here via TCRdb, limited to in-frame rearrangements. These files lack a portion of the clones; in checked studies, under half of the deficit traces to unresolved V genes, and the cause of the others is not known. This sample comprises some 66,000 clones, around 81% of them detected only once. About 4.3% of the sample is in the top ten clones.

This specimen belongs to a study of radiotherapy plus CTLA-4 blockade in lung cancer (dated 2018 in TCRdb). General notes on the study: Among enrolled patients, 18% had an objective response and about 30% reached disease control. The research as a whole found: After treatment with radiotherapy and ipilimumab, TCR clones that originated in tumors expanded in peripheral blood. Increased serum interferon-beta after radiation, together with early dynamic changes in blood T cell clones, were reported to be the strongest predictors of response.

This chain is built from TRBV25-1 and TRBJ2-5; the D region possibly corresponds to TRBD2 (7 bases align). The TCR comes from a human donor with non-small cell lung cancer who had a partial response to radiotherapy plus ipilimumab. The sequencing here drew on peripheral blood, taken from a patient treated with radiotherapy plus ipilimumab. The CDR3 protein sequence reads: CASSRGGGKFGETQYF. The DNA sequence reads TGTGCCAGCAGTAGGGGGGGCGGGAAGTTCGGAGAGACCCAGTACTTC.